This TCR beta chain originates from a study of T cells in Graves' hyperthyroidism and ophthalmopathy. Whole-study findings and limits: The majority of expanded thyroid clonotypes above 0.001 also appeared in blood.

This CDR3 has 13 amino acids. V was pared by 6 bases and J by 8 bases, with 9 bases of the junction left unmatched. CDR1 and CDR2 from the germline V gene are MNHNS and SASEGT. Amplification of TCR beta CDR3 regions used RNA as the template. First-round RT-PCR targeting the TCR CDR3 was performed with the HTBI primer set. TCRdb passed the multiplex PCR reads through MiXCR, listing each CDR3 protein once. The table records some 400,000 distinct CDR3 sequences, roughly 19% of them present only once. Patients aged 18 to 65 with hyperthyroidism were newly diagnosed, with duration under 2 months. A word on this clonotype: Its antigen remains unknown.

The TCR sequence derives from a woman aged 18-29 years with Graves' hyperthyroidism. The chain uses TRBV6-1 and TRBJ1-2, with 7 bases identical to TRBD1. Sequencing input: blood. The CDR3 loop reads CASSPGTASGYTF. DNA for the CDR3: TGTGCCAGCAGCCCCGGGACAGCCTCCGGCTACACCTTC.